This TCR beta chain was sequenced for a study of blood T cell repertoires in COVID-19. Study context: Sites across the United States, Italy and Spain contributed samples from acute and convalescent COVID-19. T cells, B-cell-depleted T cells, or PBMCs supplied cDNA or gDNA.

In the source study's methods: Reference gene primer amplification in the assay estimated nucleated cell counts. The method was immunoSEQ multiplex PCR; TCRdb's version includes in-frame clones alone and lacks a portion of them. V, J and clone size reflect that table, while D and trimming were determined from the DNA. The data contain roughly 280,000 clones, 84% of them seen just once; the ten biggest clones take up 4.2%. Germline assignment: CDR1 SEHNR and CDR2 FQNEAQ (reference sequence). V gave up 5 bases and J gave up 5 bases, with 19 bases separating them. The CDR3 sequence is 16 residues long. The clonotype was recovered from a man aged 55 to 70 with acute or convalescent COVID-19. Sequenced material: peripheral blood. The chain carries TRBV7-9 and TRBJ2-1, with D maybe TRBD1 (6 bases). In nucleotides, the CDR3 is TGTGCCAGCAGCCTACGTATGGGGGCAGCGAACAATGAGCAGTTCTTC. Translation gives CASSLRMGAANNEQFF.